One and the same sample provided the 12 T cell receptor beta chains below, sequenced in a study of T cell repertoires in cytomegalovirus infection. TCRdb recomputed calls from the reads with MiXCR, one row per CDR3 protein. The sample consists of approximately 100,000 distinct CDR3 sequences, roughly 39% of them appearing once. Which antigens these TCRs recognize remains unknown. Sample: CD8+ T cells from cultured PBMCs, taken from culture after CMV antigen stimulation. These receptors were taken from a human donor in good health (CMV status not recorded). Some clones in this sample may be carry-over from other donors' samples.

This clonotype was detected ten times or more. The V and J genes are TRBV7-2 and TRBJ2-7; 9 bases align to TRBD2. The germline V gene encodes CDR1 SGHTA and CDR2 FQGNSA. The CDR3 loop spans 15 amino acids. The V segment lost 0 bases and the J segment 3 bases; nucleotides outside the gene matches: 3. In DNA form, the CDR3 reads TGTGCCAGCAGCTTAGCGGGACTAGCAGACTACGAGCAGTACTTC. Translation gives CASSLAGLADYEQYF.

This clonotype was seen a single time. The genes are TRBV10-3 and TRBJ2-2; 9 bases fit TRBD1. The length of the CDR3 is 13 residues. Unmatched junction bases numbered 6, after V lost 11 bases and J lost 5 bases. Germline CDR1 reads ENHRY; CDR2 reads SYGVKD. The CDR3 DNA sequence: TGTGCCCTCGGGACAGGGCAGACCGGGGAGCTGTTTTTT. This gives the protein CALGTGQTGELFF.

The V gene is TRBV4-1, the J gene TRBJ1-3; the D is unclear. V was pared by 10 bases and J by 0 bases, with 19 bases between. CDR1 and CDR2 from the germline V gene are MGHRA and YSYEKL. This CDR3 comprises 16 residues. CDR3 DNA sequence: TGCGCCACCTTTGACTGGTTTGGAGACTCTGGAAACACCATATATTTT. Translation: CATFDWFGDSGNTIYF.

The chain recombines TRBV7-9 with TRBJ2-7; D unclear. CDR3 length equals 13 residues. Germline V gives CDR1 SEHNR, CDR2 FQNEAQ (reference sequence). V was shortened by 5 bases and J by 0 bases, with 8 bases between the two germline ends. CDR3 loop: CASSPFSSYEQYF. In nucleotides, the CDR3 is TGTGCCAGCAGCCCTTTTTCCTCCTACGAGCAGTACTTC.

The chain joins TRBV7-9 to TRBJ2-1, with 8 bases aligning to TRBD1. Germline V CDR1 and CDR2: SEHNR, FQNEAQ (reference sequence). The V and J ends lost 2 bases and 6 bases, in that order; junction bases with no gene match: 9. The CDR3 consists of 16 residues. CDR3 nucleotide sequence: TGTGCCAGCAGCTTATTGGGTCAGGGGGCGCCCAATGAGCAGTTCTTC. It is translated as CASSLLGQGAPNEQFF.

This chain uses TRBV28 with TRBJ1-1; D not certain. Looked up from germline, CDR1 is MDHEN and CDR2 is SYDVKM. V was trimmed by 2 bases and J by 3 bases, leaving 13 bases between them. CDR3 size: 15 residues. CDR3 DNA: TGTGCCAGCAGTTTAGTGTGGGGAACTGACACTGAAGCTTTCTTT. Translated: CASSLVWGTDTEAFF. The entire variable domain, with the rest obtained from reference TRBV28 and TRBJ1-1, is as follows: DVKVTQSSRYLVKRTGEKVFLECVQDMDHENMFWYRQDPGLGLRLIYFSYDVKMKEKGDIPEGYSVSREKKERFSLILESASTNQTSMYLCASSLVWGTDTEAFFGQGTRLTVV.

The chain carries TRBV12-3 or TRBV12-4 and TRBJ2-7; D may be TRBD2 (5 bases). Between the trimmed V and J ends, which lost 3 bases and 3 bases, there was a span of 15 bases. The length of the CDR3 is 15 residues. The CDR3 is CASSFARGEGYEQYF. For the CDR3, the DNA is TGTGCCAGCAGTTTCGCCCGGGGAGAAGGCTACGAGCAGTACTTC.

Here the CDR3 DNA reads TGCAGCGTTGAAGTACAGGCTGAAAACATTCAGTACTTC. This codes for CSVEVQAENIQYF. The chain recombines TRBV29-1 with TRBJ2-4; a possible D gene is TRBD1 (5 bases). V shed 1 base and J shed 5 bases, with 9 bases lying between them. Per germline, CDR1 SQVTM and CDR2 ANQGSEA. The CDR3 has 13 amino acids.

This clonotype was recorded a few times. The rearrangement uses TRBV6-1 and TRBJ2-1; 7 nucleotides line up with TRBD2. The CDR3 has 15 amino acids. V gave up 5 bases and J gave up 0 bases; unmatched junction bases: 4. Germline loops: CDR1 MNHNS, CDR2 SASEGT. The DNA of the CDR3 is TGTGCCAGCAGTCTGACTAGCAGCTCCTACAATGAGCAGTTCTTC. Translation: CASSLTSSSYNEQFF.

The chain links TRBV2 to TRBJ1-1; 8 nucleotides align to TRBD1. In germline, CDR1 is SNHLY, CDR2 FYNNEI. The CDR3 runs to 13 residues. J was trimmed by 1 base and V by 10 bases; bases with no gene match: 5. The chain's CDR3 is CATQGAGNTEAFF. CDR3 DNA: TGTGCCACCCAGGGGGCTGGGAACACTGAAGCTTTCTTT.

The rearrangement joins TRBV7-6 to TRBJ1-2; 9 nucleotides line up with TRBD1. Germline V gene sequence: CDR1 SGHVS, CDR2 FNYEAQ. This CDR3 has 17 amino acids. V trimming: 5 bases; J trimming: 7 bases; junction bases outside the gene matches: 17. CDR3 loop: CASSPRAQGAISRGYTF. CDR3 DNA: TGTGCCAGCAGCCCCCGGGCACAGGGGGCTATCAGCCGTGGCTACACCTTC.

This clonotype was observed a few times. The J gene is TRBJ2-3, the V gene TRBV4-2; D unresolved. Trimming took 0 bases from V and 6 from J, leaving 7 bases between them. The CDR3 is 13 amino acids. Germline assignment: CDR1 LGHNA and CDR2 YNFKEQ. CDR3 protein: CASSQDRLDTQYF. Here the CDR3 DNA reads TGTGCCAGCAGCCAAGATCGGTTGGATACGCAGTATTTT.